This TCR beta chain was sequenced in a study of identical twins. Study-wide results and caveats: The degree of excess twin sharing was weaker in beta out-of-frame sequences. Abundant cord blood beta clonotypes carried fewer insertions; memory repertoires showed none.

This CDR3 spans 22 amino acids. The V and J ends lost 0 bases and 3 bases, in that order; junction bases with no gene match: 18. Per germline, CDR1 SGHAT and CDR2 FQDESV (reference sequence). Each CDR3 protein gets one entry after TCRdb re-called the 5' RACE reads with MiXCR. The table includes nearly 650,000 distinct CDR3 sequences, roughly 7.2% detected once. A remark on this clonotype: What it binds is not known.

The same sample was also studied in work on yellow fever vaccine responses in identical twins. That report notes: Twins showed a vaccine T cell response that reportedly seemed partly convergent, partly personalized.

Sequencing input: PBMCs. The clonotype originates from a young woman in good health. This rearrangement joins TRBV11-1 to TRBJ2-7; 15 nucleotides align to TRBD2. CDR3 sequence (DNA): TGTGCCAGCAGCTTAGCGTGGATAGGACGGACCGGACTAGCGGGAGGGCACTACGAGCAGTACTTC. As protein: CASSLAWIGRTGLAGGHYEQYF. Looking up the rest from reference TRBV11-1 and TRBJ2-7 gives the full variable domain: EAEVAQSPRYKITEKSQAVAFWCDPISGHATLYWYRQILGQGPELLVQFQDESVVDDSQLPKDRFSAERLKGVDSTLKIQPAELGDSAMYLCASSLAWIGRTGLAGGHYEQYFGPGTRLTVT.